The 29 T cell receptor beta chains below come from one sample, sequenced in a study of T cell repertoires in cytomegalovirus infection. TCRdb reprocessed the reads via MiXCR and lists one record per CDR3 protein. The sample holds 550,000 to 850,000 distinct CDR3 sequences, 30% to 40% seen once. No antigen has been identified for these receptors. Sequenced here: cultured PBMCs, sampled from culture after CMV antigen stimulation. The receptor source for this set is a human donor in good health (CMV status not recorded). Some clones in this sample may be carry-over from other donors' samples.

The chain links TRBV4-1 to TRBJ1-5; D call uncertain. V shed 1 base and J shed 6 bases, with 7 bases lying between them. The CDR3 has 13 amino acids. Germline assignment: CDR1 MGHRA and CDR2 YSYEKL. The CDR3 is CASSQALSQPQHF. CDR3 nucleotide sequence: TGCGCCAGCAGCCAAGCCCTCTCTCAGCCCCAGCATTTT.

The chain carries TRBV6-6 and TRBJ1-1, with D tentatively TRBD1 (5 bases). V was cut by 2 bases and J by 4 bases, with 17 bases left in between. The CDR3 covers 16 residues. The germline V gene encodes CDR1 MNHNY and CDR2 SVGAGI (reference sequence). In nucleotides, the CDR3 is TGTGCCAGCAGTTACGGGGAAATATCGAGGGGCACTGAAGCTTTCTTT. The encoded protein is CASSYGEISRGTEAFF.

This sequence joins TRBV12-3 or TRBV12-4 and TRBJ1-3; D remains ambiguous. V was shortened by 6 bases and J by 0 bases, with 15 bases between the two germline ends. The CDR3 runs to 16 residues. CDR3 in amino acids: CASSAPARSSGNTIYF. CDR3 nucleotides: TGTGCCAGCAGCGCCCCGGCCCGGAGCTCTGGAAACACCATATATTTT.

The V call is TRBV7-9, the J call TRBJ2-3; 10 nucleotides line up with TRBD2. V dropped 4 bases and J dropped 5; count of bases not matched to a gene: 9. This CDR3 has 16 residues. CDR1 SEHNR and CDR2 FQNEAQ come from the germline V gene (reference sequence). DNA of the CDR3: TGTGCCAGCAGCTCCCCTAGCGGGGGTCCCTTAGATACGCAGTATTTT. This encodes CASSSPSGGPLDTQYF. Full variable domain (remainder filled in from reference TRBV7-9 and TRBJ2-3): DTGVSQNPRHKITKRGQNVTFRCDPISEHNRLYWYRQTLGQGPEFLTYFQNEAQLEKSRLLSDRFSAERPKGSFSTLEIQRTEQGDSAMYLCASSSPSGGPLDTQYFGPGTRLTVL.

This chain uses TRBV12-3 or TRBV12-4 with TRBJ2-7; possible D gene TRBD2, 6 bases. V lost 6 bases and J lost 8, with 20 bases in between. The CDR3 is made up of 14 amino acids. CDR3 nucleotide sequence: TGTGCCAGCAGCCCAGGCGGGGACCTGTACAAGCAGTACTTC. It encodes CASSPGGDLYKQYF.

The rearrangement links TRBV7-6 to TRBJ2-1; the D gene is possibly TRBD1 (6 bases). CDR1 SGHVS and CDR2 FNYEAQ come from the germline V gene. This CDR3 is built from 15 residues. The germline V and J ends were trimmed by 5 bases and 6 bases, with 17 bases remaining between them. The CDR3 region is CASSHRASPPNEQFF. CDR3 nucleotide sequence: TGTGCCAGCAGCCACAGGGCCTCCCCCCCCAATGAGCAGTTCTTC.

This clonotype has only a few counts. CDR3 in DNA: TGCAGTGCCGATAGTGGGTCCTACAATGAGCAGTTCTTC. Its translation is CSADSGSYNEQFF. The rearrangement joins TRBV20-1 to TRBJ2-1; D gene ambiguous. CDR3 size: 13 residues. Germline-derived CDR1 and CDR2 are DFQATT and SNEGSKA (reference sequence). V was trimmed by 6 bases and J by 1 base, leaving 10 bases between them.

This clonotype was counted between two and nine times. The chain carries TRBV6-2 or TRBV6-3 and TRBJ2-7; 9 bases line up with TRBD2. This CDR3 comprises 15 residues. Germline V gene data show CDR1 as MNHEY and CDR2 as SVGEGT. V shed 6 bases and J 6 bases; nucleotides not matched to a gene: 12. As DNA, the CDR3 is TGTGCCAGCAGGGGGGCACCGGGACTAGCTCGCGAGCAGTACGTC. Translating gives CASRGAPGLAREQYV.

The V call is TRBV19, the J call TRBJ2-5, with D possibly matching TRBD1 (5 bases). Per the germline V gene, CDR1 is LNHDA and CDR2 is SQIVND (reference sequence). With 6 bases removed from V and 2 bases from J, the gap between germline ends came to 13 bases. This CDR3 region has 14 residues. Here the CDR3 reads CASRDAGFQETQYF. CDR3 in DNA: TGTGCCAGTAGGGACGCAGGGTTTCAAGAGACCCAGTACTTC.

There are a few counts of this clonotype. The chain couples TRBV19 to TRBJ1-2, with D unclear. Germline CDR1 and CDR2: LNHDA and SQIVND (reference sequence). The CDR3 spans 15 residues. V lost 7 bases to trimming and J lost 7 bases, with 22 bases between them. In nucleotides, the CDR3 is TGTGCCAGTAACTTACTCCGGTCCGCCGGCTCTGGCTACACCTTC. Amino acids: CASNLLRSAGSGYTF. The full variable domain, with the rest looked up from reference TRBV19 and TRBJ1-2, is DGGITQSPKYLFRKEGQNVTLSCEQNLNHDAMYWYRQDPGQGLRLIYYSQIVNDFQKGDIAEGYSVSREKKESFPLTVTSAQKNPTAFYLCASNLLRSAGSGYTFGSGTRLTVV.

V gene TRBV28 combines with J gene TRBJ1-4; a possible D gene is TRBD1 (5 bases). Germline V gene sequence: CDR1 MDHEN, CDR2 SYDVKM. Trimming removed 11 bases at V and 8 bases at J, with 21 bases between. The CDR3 is made up of 14 amino acids. CDR3 DNA: TGTGCCGGGGCGATGGCAGGGCGGAAGGAAAAACTGTTTTTT. It yields the protein CAGAMAGRKEKLFF. Combining the CDR3 with reference TRBV28 and TRBJ1-4 gives the whole variable domain DVKVTQSSRYLVKRTGEKVFLECVQDMDHENMFWYRQDPGLGLRLIYFSYDVKMKEKGDIPEGYSVSREKKERFSLILESASTNQTSMYLCAGAMAGRKEKLFFGSGTQLSVL.

The table lists this clonotype with many counts. Compared with germline, one end of the junction differs, possibly owing to a read error. The rearrangement uses TRBV7-2 and TRBJ2-7; TRBD2 aligns across 7 bases. In germline, CDR1 is SGHTA, CDR2 FQGNSA. This CDR3 has 14 residues. The CDR3 DNA reads as TGTGCCAGCAGCTTTCGGGAGGCGGGTATGGGGTTGTGCTTC. Translating it yields CASSFREAGMGLCF.

The V call is TRBV18, the J call TRBJ2-7; D is undetermined. The CDR3 is made up of 12 amino acids. Trimming removed 2 bases at V and 6 bases at J, with 8 bases between. CDR1 and CDR2 from the germline V gene are KGHSH and LQKENI. The CDR3 spells CASSPSTGEQYF. The DNA for the CDR3 is TGTGCCAGCTCACCATCAACGGGCGAGCAGTACTTC.

In this sample, this clonotype turned up a few times. This chain uses TRBV11-2 with TRBJ2-5; no firm D call. Trimming pared 1 base from V and 7 bases from J, leaving 10 bases between. The CDR3 covers 13 residues. CDR1 SGHAT and CDR2 FQNNGV come from the germline V gene. CDR3 residues: CASSLVAPGTQYF. CDR3 bases: TGTGCCAGCAGCTTAGTGGCCCCTGGGACCCAGTACTTC.

This rearrangement joins TRBV6-5 to TRBJ2-1, with a weak D call TRBD1 (5 bases). CDR3 size: 14 residues. Germline assignment: CDR1 MNHEY and CDR2 SVGAGI. V shed 2 bases and J shed 8 bases, with 13 bases lying between them. CDR3 in amino acids: CASSYGKGVHEQFF. In DNA form, the CDR3 reads TGTGCCAGCAGTTACGGGAAAGGGGTCCATGAGCAGTTCTTC.

This clonotype was seen more than once but under ten times. This chain connects TRBV6-5 to TRBJ1-1, with TRBD1 matching over 8 bases. In germline, CDR1 is MNHEY, CDR2 SVGAGI. CDR3 length: 13 amino acids. Trimming at V came to 6 bases and at J to 8 bases, leaving 8 bases not matched to a gene. CDR3 protein: CASSPGQGHEAFF. The CDR3 DNA sequence: TGTGCCAGCAGCCCCGGACAGGGACACGAAGCTTTCTTT.

The chain combines TRBV20-1 with TRBJ2-1; the D gene is possibly TRBD1 (6 bases). The CDR3 length is 17 residues. Germline V gene data show CDR1 as DFQATT and CDR2 as SNEGSKA (reference sequence). Trimming stripped 3 bases from V and 0 bases from J, with 18 bases between. This CDR3 reads CSASVSSGQSSYNEQFF. The CDR3 DNA sequence: TGCAGTGCTAGTGTGTCGAGCGGACAGAGCTCCTACAATGAGCAGTTCTTC.

The table lists this clonotype with a few counts. The chain has TRBV6-2 or TRBV6-3 and TRBJ2-5; D not certain. V was shortened by 6 bases and J by 1 base, with 12 bases between the two germline ends. This CDR3 comprises 14 residues. Germline CDR1 is MNHEY and CDR2 is SVGEGT. CDR3 coding DNA: TGTGCCAGCAGCCCCCTTGTAAGCCAAGAGACCCAGTACTTC. Protein: CASSPLVSQETQYF.

The sample holds a few counts of this clonotype. The chain combines TRBV5-4 with TRBJ2-1; D unresolved. The V end was cut by 1 base, the J end by 0 bases, with 8 bases between. Germline CDR1 is SGHNT and CDR2 is YYREEE (reference sequence). The CDR3 is made up of 15 amino acids. This CDR3 is CASSLTLSSYNEQFF. CDR3 coding DNA: TGTGCCAGCAGCTTGACCCTTAGCTCCTACAATGAGCAGTTCTTC.

At least ten counts were recorded for this clonotype. The genes are TRBV7-2 and TRBJ1-2; possibly TRBD1 for D (5 bases). There are 13 residues in the CDR3. V gave up 5 bases and J gave up 3 bases, with 10 bases separating them. The germline V gene encodes CDR1 SGHTA and CDR2 FQGNSA. CDR3 sequence reads: CASSPGGDYGYTF. The CDR3 nucleotides are TGTGCCAGCAGCCCCGGGGGGGACTATGGCTACACCTTC.

The V and J genes are TRBV7-9 and TRBJ2-3; TRBD2 might be the D (6 bases). Germline V gives CDR1 SEHNR, CDR2 FQNEAQ (reference sequence). Trimming took 5 bases from V and 2 from J, leaving 20 bases between them. The CDR3 spans 17 residues. The CDR3 spells CASSAASWGENTDTQYF. CDR3 coding DNA: TGTGCCAGCAGCGCAGCAAGCTGGGGGGAGAACACAGATACGCAGTATTTT. Using reference TRBV7-9 and TRBJ2-3 for the parts outside the CDR3, the full variable domain is DTGVSQNPRHKITKRGQNVTFRCDPISEHNRLYWYRQTLGQGPEFLTYFQNEAQLEKSRLLSDRFSAERPKGSFSTLEIQRTEQGDSAMYLCASSAASWGENTDTQYFGPGTRLTVL.

The chain joins TRBV6-2 or TRBV6-3 to TRBJ1-6, with 8 bases identical to TRBD1. The CDR3 totals 13 residues. The junction had 4 bases not matched to a gene; V was cut back by 7 bases and J by 8 bases. Germline assignment: CDR1 MNHEY and CDR2 SVGEGT. The CDR3 region is CASTGGRYSPLHF. In DNA, the CDR3 is TGTGCCAGCACAGGGGGCCGTTATTCACCCCTCCACTTT.

This sequence joins TRBV23-1 and TRBJ2-2; maybe TRBD2 (6 bases). TRBV23-1 carries the ORF label, with uncertain function. V was clipped by 0 bases and J by 7 bases, with 18 bases between them. The CDR3 is made up of 17 amino acids. In DNA, the CDR3 is TGCGCCAGCAGTCAATCAAAGGGTCGCCCCGGGGGCGGGGAGCTGTTTTTT. Protein product: CASSQSKGRPGGGELFF.

DNA for the CDR3: TGTGCCAGCAGCCCCCAGGGCCCGGATGCGCAGTATTTT. Translating gives CASSPQGPDAQYF. The rearrangement joins TRBV7-3 to TRBJ2-3; perhaps TRBD1 as D (5 bases). The germline V gene has CDR1 SGHTA and CDR2 FQGTGA. The CDR3 covers 13 residues. Trimming removed 5 bases from V and 10 bases from J, with 16 bases in between.

The genes are TRBV5-6 and TRBJ2-4; D ambiguous. V lost 5 bases, J lost 1 base, and 7 bases lay in between. There are 13 residues in the CDR3. Germline CDR1 is SGHDT and CDR2 is YYEEEE. This CDR3 reads CASRENAKNIQYF. DNA for the CDR3: TGTGCCAGCAGAGAGAATGCCAAAAACATTCAGTACTTC.

V gene TRBV2 combines with J gene TRBJ1-1; D is undetermined. V lost 5 bases and J 0 bases, leaving 10 bases between the germline ends. Germline V gene lookup returns CDR1 SNHLY and CDR2 FYNNEI. CDR3 length: 14 residues. CDR3 loop: CASSPLSMNTEAFF. The DNA for the CDR3 is TGTGCCAGCAGTCCTCTCTCGATGAACACTGAAGCTTTCTTT.

This clonotype has only a few counts. V is TRBV4-3 and J is TRBJ2-2; TRBD2 matches at 9 bases. In germline, CDR1 is LGHNA, CDR2 YSLEER. The CDR3 loop spans 15 amino acids. The V gene end was trimmed by 4 bases and the J gene end by 9 bases; junction bases not matched to a gene: 9. CDR3 amino acids: CASSLGAGGPRELFF. The CDR3 region has the DNA TGCGCCAGCAGCCTCGGGGCGGGAGGGCCGAGGGAGCTGTTTTTT.

The chain uses TRBV6-5 and TRBJ2-7; 7 nucleotides agree with TRBD2. Germline V gene sequence: CDR1 MNHEY, CDR2 SVGAGI. CDR3 length equals 15 residues. With V trimmed by 6 bases and J by 3 bases, 11 bases remained unmatched. The CDR3 sequence: CASRRYRSGDYEQYF. CDR3 DNA: TGTGCCAGCAGGCGATACAGAAGCGGGGACTACGAGCAGTACTTC.

This chain uses TRBV28 with TRBJ1-6; 9 bases are shared with TRBD1. CDR1 and CDR2 (germline): MDHEN, SYDVKM. Trimming at V came to 0 bases and at J to 10 bases, leaving 7 bases not matched to a gene. The CDR3 is made up of 16 amino acids. This CDR3 reads CASSLWRGQGGSPLHF. CDR3 sequence (DNA): TGTGCCAGCAGTTTATGGAGGGGACAGGGAGGGTCACCCCTCCACTTT. Looking up the rest from reference TRBV28 and TRBJ1-6 gives the full variable domain: DVKVTQSSRYLVKRTGEKVFLECVQDMDHENMFWYRQDPGLGLRLIYFSYDVKMKEKGDIPEGYSVSREKKERFSLILESASTNQTSMYLCASSLWRGQGGSPLHFGNGTRLTVT.